These T cell receptor beta chains were read from a single sample in a study of T cell repertoires in cytomegalovirus infection. MiXCR, applied by TCRdb to the reads, yields one record per CDR3 protein. The sample lists hundreds of thousands of distinct CDR3 sequences, around 32% occurring once. Their antigens remain unidentified. Sequencing was performed on cultured CD8+ T cells from PBMCs, taken from culture after CMV antigen stimulation. The source is a human donor in good health (CMV status not recorded). Some clones in this sample may be carry-over from other donors' samples. The conserved cysteine and the conserved F or W are not part of the CDR3 here. The order of the fields is V gene, CDR3 protein.

>TRBV7-6
ASSLADSKETQY
>TRBV9
ASSVGTSWRNEQF
>TRBV6-1
ASSYGTGRLETQY
>TRBV6-5
ASSPLQGNRETQY
>TRBV11-1
TSSPMNTEAF
>TRBV20-1
SARDWQGPGETQY
>TRBV29-1
SVFGQGVYNEQF
>TRBV7-9
ASSLVVRDGSYEQY
>TRBV6-1
ASSEDGLTLGGNTIY
>TRBV20-1
SATQTRLAFPVDTQY
>TRBV4-3
ASSEGQSNYGYT
>TRBV4-1
ASSQGDRSTEAF
>TRBV6-5
ASSHHLDRGGEQY
>TRBV7-9
ASSLRDIYGYT
>TRBV28
ASSYRTGRNTGELF
>TRBV7-2
ASSPGQGVGELF
>TRBV7-6
ASSLGSTLNTEAF
>TRBV15
ATSRPDWEDVGYSNQPQH
>TRBV4-3
ASSQGIPSGGATGELF
>TRBV12-3/TRBV12-4
ASRATSGPSYEQY
>TRBV11-2
ASSLVGGGHRSGANVLT
>TRBV27
ASSNQWSSYNEQF
>TRBV7-9
ASTGLGDEDYGYT
>TRBV4-3
ASSQDPGPPQGTDTQY
>TRBV12-3/TRBV12-4
ASSLILAGGIGELF
>TRBV19
ASSIDQAAYNEQF
>TRBV2
ASSPLSGVQETQY
>TRBV20-1
SAFWGIYT
>TRBV14
ASSEFYGSNTEAF
>TRBV7-6
ASTGTGGSEQY
>TRBV7-3
ASSLSGAGANVLT
>TRBV27
ASSLAGGPSGELF
>TRBV20-1
SAPGEGPYGYT
>TRBV2
ASSEAPGVNSPLH
>TRBV6-5
ASSYSKVDGYGYLF
>TRBV11-2
ASSLDRDRIEAF
>TRBV7-6
ASSLRIVADTQY
>TRBV12-3/TRBV12-4
ASSLLREKNTEAF
>TRBV14
ASSHGDGGYT
>TRBV6-5
ASSYPKGQSGVTEAF
>TRBV4-2
ASSQKVAYEQY
>TRBV2
ASSEAVSYEQY